This T cell receptor (beta chain) was obtained from a study of blood T cell repertoires in COVID-19. Authors' processing steps: The assay estimated nucleated cells by amplifying reference gene primers. Sequenced by immunoSEQ multiplex PCR; TCRdb stores in-frame clones only, minus some. The V and J calls and the clone size are those of that table, but D and trimming were determined from the DNA. This repertoire shows fewer than 300,000 clones, roughly 85% found once; its top ten account for 5%. This CDR3 comprises 15 residues. V was clipped by 1 base and J by 4 bases; unmatched bases: 3. Germline V lookup: CDR1 SGHDN, CDR2 FVKESK. Someone with COVID-19 had been met by exposed participants within 2 weeks before study entry.

This clonotype originated in a middle-aged man who had been exposed to COVID-19. Material for sequencing was PBMCs or T cells enriched from blood (not recorded which). The chain employs TRBV14 and TRBJ1-2, with TRBD1 identical over 10 bases. The DNA for the CDR3 is TGTGCCAGCAGCCAAGTGGACAGGGGGATCTATGGCTACACCTTC. It specifies CASSQVDRGIYGYTF.